A single sample gave rise to the 17 T cell receptor beta chains below, sequenced in a study of response to subunit inactivated influenza vaccine. MiXCR was run by TCRdb on the RT-PCR reads, yielding one entry per CDR3 protein. Of about 540,000 distinct CDR3 sequences listed, roughly a quarter are singletons. The sample was also linked to a second study, of T cells expressing NK-cell markers. As that study records: Beta-chain TCR cDNA was generated via 5'RACE template switching with UMIs.

The sample in question was CD4+ T cells sorted from PBMCs, obtained 11 to 12 days after vaccination. The origin of the receptors is a man in his forties or fifties who received an inactivated influenza vaccine.

The chain couples TRBV5-1 to TRBJ2-7, with D possibly called TRBD1 or TRBD2 (6 bases each). Germline CDR1 SGHRS, CDR2 YFSETQ. The CDR3 contains 14 residues. V was trimmed by 5 bases and J by 0 bases, leaving 12 bases between them. The CDR3 sequence is CASRNEGGSYEQYF. CDR3 DNA sequence: TGCGCCAGCAGGAACGAGGGGGGCTCCTACGAGCAGTACTTC.

The chain joins TRBV7-6 to TRBJ2-2, with D tentatively TRBD1 or TRBD2 (5 bases each). Germline loops: CDR1 SGHVS, CDR2 FNYEAQ. CDR3 length equals 17 residues. Deletions cut 5 bases from V and 4 bases from J, with 20 bases between. In DNA, the CDR3 is TGTGCCAGCAGCCCGGGACCGGGTCTGGCGGTCACCGGGGAGCTGTTTTTT. The encoded protein is CASSPGPGLAVTGELFF.

This chain connects TRBV15 to TRBJ2-5; tentatively, D is TRBD1 (6 bases). CDR3 length: 15 residues. Germline V gives CDR1 LNHNV, CDR2 YYDKDF (reference sequence). Trimming pared 1 base from V and 5 bases from J, leaving 14 bases between. The CDR3 sequence: CATSRAIFDRETQYF. CDR3 nucleotides: TGTGCCACCAGCAGAGCCATATTCGACAGGGAGACCCAGTACTTC.

The chain links TRBV3-1 to TRBJ2-5; D is unresolved. The CDR3 spans 16 residues. Between the trimmed V and J ends, which lost 0 bases and 3 bases, there was a span of 14 bases. Germline lookup yields CDR1 LGHDT and CDR2 YNNKEL (reference sequence). The CDR3 protein is CASSQEEVAGKETQYF. For the CDR3, the DNA is TGTGCCAGCAGCCAAGAAGAAGTAGCCGGAAAAGAGACCCAGTACTTC.

The chain is built from TRBV14 and TRBJ2-1, with 7 bases identical to TRBD1. V lost 0 bases to trimming and J lost 5 bases; unmatched junction nucleotides: 10. Germline CDR1 reads SGHDN; CDR2 reads FVKESK. This CDR3 comprises 17 residues. The CDR3 reads CASSQDGPTGSDNEQFF. CDR3 bases: TGTGCCAGCAGCCAAGACGGGCCGACAGGGTCCGACAATGAGCAGTTCTTC.

The chain is built from TRBV30 and TRBJ2-1, with TRBD2 matching 8 bases. The junction had 7 bases not matched to a gene; V was cut back by 1 base and J by 5 bases. Germline CDR1 and CDR2: GTSNPN and SVGIG (reference sequence). The CDR3 length is 15 residues. The CDR3 is CAWSATGGANNEQFF. The CDR3 DNA reads as TGTGCCTGGAGTGCCACGGGGGGGGCTAACAATGAGCAGTTCTTC.

This clonotype was detected only a few times. CDR3 DNA: TGTGCCAGCAGTTTGGGGAGGGCCATGGGGAATGAGCAGTTCTTC. This gives the protein CASSLGRAMGNEQFF. This chain uses TRBV12-3 or TRBV12-4 with TRBJ2-1, with 7 bases matching TRBD2. V was clipped by 3 bases and J by 7 bases; unmatched bases: 9. CDR3 length: 15 amino acids.

The sample holds many counts of this clonotype. This rearrangement joins TRBV20-1 to TRBJ2-1; 11 nucleotides agree with TRBD2. Germline CDR1 and CDR2: DFQATT and SNEGSKA (reference sequence). Losses at the gene ends were 6 bases for V and 5 bases for J; bases not matched to a gene: 12. This CDR3 region has 16 residues. CDR3 DNA: TGCAGTGCCAGGACGCAGACTAGCGGGATCCACAATGAGCAGTTCTTC. This translates into CSARTQTSGIHNEQFF.

The chain carries TRBV7-2 and TRBJ1-3; TRBD1 aligns across 9 bases. V gave up 5 bases and J gave up 3 bases; unmatched junction bases: 5. Germline CDR1 reads SGHTA; CDR2 reads FQGNSA. There are 15 residues in the CDR3. As DNA, the CDR3 is TGTGCCAGCAGCCAGACGACAGGGGGTGGAAACACCATATATTTT. This codes for CASSQTTGGGNTIYF.

There are a few counts of this clonotype. The rearrangement links TRBV6-1 to TRBJ2-7, with 8 bases that match TRBD1. Germline assignment: CDR1 MNHNS and CDR2 SASEGT. With V trimmed by 3 bases and J by 2 bases, 6 bases remained unmatched. This CDR3 has 15 residues. The CDR3 here is CASSDRQGFTYEQYF. The CDR3 coding sequence is TGTGCCAGCAGTGACCGACAGGGGTTCACCTACGAGCAGTACTTC.

This clonotype was counted between two and nine times. This chain uses TRBV7-3 with TRBJ1-1; TRBD1 might be the D (6 bases). Trimming left V 4 bases short and J 1 base short, with 7 bases between. Per the germline V gene, CDR1 is SGHTA and CDR2 is FQGTGA. The CDR3 covers 13 residues. The CDR3 DNA reads TGTGCCAGCAGCTGGGGGGCGAACACTGAAGCTTTCTTT. It is translated as CASSWGANTEAFF.

This clonotype was observed a few times. This rearrangement joins TRBV7-8 to TRBJ2-7, with 13 bases matching TRBD2. The V segment lost 5 bases and the J segment 2 bases; nucleotides outside the gene matches: 6. The CDR3 is 16 residues long. Germline assignment: CDR1 SGHVS and CDR2 FQNEAQ. The CDR3 sequence is CASSLPTSGRTYEQYF. CDR3 nucleotides: TGTGCCAGCAGCCTCCCGACTAGCGGGAGGACCTACGAGCAGTACTTC.

The count of this clonotype is one. The rearrangement uses TRBV5-6 and TRBJ2-1; 9 bases line up with TRBD1. Germline lookup yields CDR1 SGHDT and CDR2 YYEEEE. V lost 6 bases to trimming and J lost 8 bases; unmatched junction nucleotides: 6. The CDR3 runs 13 residues. The CDR3 here is CASNLQGAYEQFF. DNA for the CDR3: TGTGCCAGCAACCTACAGGGGGCTTATGAGCAGTTCTTC.

The V call is TRBV7-8, the J call TRBJ2-2; 8 bases are a match to TRBD2. V was clipped by 4 bases and J by 3 bases; unmatched bases: 4. The CDR3 runs 15 residues. Per the germline V gene, CDR1 is SGHVS and CDR2 is FQNEAQ. The CDR3 reads CASSSLAAYTGELFF. Written as DNA, the CDR3 is TGTGCCAGCAGCTCACTAGCGGCGTACACCGGGGAGCTGTTTTTT.

The V gene is TRBV29-1, the J gene TRBJ2-5; tentative D call: TRBD1 (6 bases). Germline assignment: CDR1 SQVTM and CDR2 ANQGSEA. The CDR3 length is 12 residues. The ends were cut back, 3 bases at V and 1 base at J, with 6 bases in the middle. The CDR3 DNA follows: TGCAGCGTTGAGACAGGCCAAGAGACCCAGTACTTC. Its protein product is CSVETGQETQYF.

This clonotype was detected a few times. This chain uses TRBV28 with TRBJ2-7; TRBD2 might be the D (6 bases). The ends were cut back, 5 bases at V and 7 bases at J, with 12 bases in the middle. Germline CDR1 is MDHEN and CDR2 is SYDVKM. The CDR3 is 12 amino acids. The CDR3 DNA reads TGTGCCAGCAGTCGACTAGGAGTAGAGCAGTACTTC. As protein: CASSRLGVEQYF.

V and J are TRBV5-1 and TRBJ2-1; D is uncertain. The length of the CDR3 is 13 residues. CDR1 and CDR2 from the germline V gene are SGHRS and YFSETQ. V was shortened by 1 base and J by 5 bases, with 7 bases between the two germline ends. CDR3 residues: CASSLLQDNEQFF. The CDR3 region has the DNA TGCGCCAGCAGCTTGTTACAAGACAATGAGCAGTTCTTC.